Presented here are 25 T cell receptor beta chains from one specimen sequenced in a study of cytomegalovirus exposure and HLA in healthy donors (dated by TCRdb to the late 2010s). The library came from the immunoSEQ multiplex PCR assay. For the multiplex PCR, a mixture combining 60 forward primers for TCR Vbeta segments and 13 reverse primers for TCR Jbeta segments was used. As stored in TCRdb, this immuneACCESS dataset retains in-frame rearrangements with V and J assigned. A fraction of the clones does not appear; measured against another copy, unresolved V genes explain less than half of the discrepancy, and the remainder lacks a known reason. The sample yields 150,000 to 200,000 clones; more than 60% were counted once. The ten biggest clones cover over 4% of the sample. The sample taken for sequencing was PBMCs. The receptor source for this set is a male donor in good health and CMV-seronegative.

The chain recombines TRBV29-1 with TRBJ1-1; perhaps TRBD1 as D (6 bases). The germline V gene encodes CDR1 SQVTM and CDR2 ANQGSEA. V was trimmed by 3 bases and J by 4 bases, leaving 9 bases between them. The CDR3 consists of 12 residues. The DNA of the CDR3 is TGCAGCGTTGATAACAGGGTCACTGAAGCTTTCTTT. It specifies CSVDNRVTEAFF.

The rearrangement joins TRBV5-1 to TRBJ2-7, with D uncertain. This CDR3 region has 15 residues. Per the germline V gene, CDR1 is SGHRS and CDR2 is YFSETQ. V lost 7 bases and J 2 bases, leaving 19 bases between the germline ends. The DNA of the CDR3 is TGCGCCAGCCACCTGAGGAGCGATAGAACCTACGAGCAGTACTTC. This sequence encodes CASHLRSDRTYEQYF. Full variable domain (remainder filled in from reference TRBV5-1 and TRBJ2-7): KAGVTQTPRYLIKTRGQQVTLSCSPISGHRSVSWYQQTPGQGLQFLFEYFSETQRNKGNFPGRFSGRQFSNSRSEMNVSTLELGDSALYLCASHLRSDRTYEQYFGPGTRLTVT.

The chain's CDR3 is CASRPFSGDTYEQYF. The CDR3 nucleotides are TGTGCCAGCAGGCCATTTAGCGGAGATACCTACGAGCAGTACTTC. The chain joins TRBV6-5 to TRBJ2-7, with a possible D match to TRBD2 (6 bases). Germline CDR1 reads MNHEY; CDR2 reads SVGAGI. The V end was cut by 6 bases, the J end by 2 bases, with 17 bases between. The CDR3 is 15 amino acids.

The chain couples TRBV30 to TRBJ2-3; 7 bases line up with TRBD2. Germline V gene lookup returns CDR1 GTSNPN and CDR2 SVGIG (reference sequence). V was pared by 5 bases and J by 2 bases, with 16 bases of the junction left unmatched. The length of the CDR3 is 17 residues. The CDR3 sequence is CAWARLVAGDFTDTQYF. The CDR3 region has the DNA TGTGCCTGGGCCCGACTGGTGGCGGGGGACTTCACAGATACGCAGTATTTT.

This rearrangement joins TRBV7-9 to TRBJ2-3, with 8 bases aligning to TRBD1. Germline CDR1 is SEHNR and CDR2 is FQNEAQ (reference sequence). The CDR3 covers 17 residues. V shed 5 bases and J 5 bases; nucleotides not matched to a gene: 15. The DNA for the CDR3 is TGTGCCAGCAGCCGAGGATCAACAGACAGGGGTCAAGATACGCAGTATTTT. It specifies CASSRGSTDRGQDTQYF.

This chain uses TRBV14 with TRBJ1-5; D call uncertain. Trimming took 0 bases from V and 7 from J, leaving 4 bases between them. Germline-derived CDR1 and CDR2 are SGHDN and FVKESK. This CDR3 has 12 residues. The CDR3 region is CASSQDIQPQHF. CDR3 sequence (DNA): TGTGCCAGCAGCCAAGATATCCAGCCCCAGCATTTT.

This chain uses TRBV2 with TRBJ1-1; 9 bases map to TRBD1. The CDR3 totals 12 residues. J lost 4 bases, V lost 8 bases, and 2 bases had no gene match. Germline CDR1 SNHLY, CDR2 FYNNEI. The CDR3 here is CASGQGITEAFF. CDR3 in DNA: TGTGCCAGCGGACAGGGGATCACTGAAGCTTTCTTT.

The CDR3 sequence: CASSLVPGVPEAFF. The CDR3 DNA reads TGCGCCAGCAGCTTGGTTCCGGGGGTTCCAGAAGCTTTCTTT. The chain carries TRBV5-1 and TRBJ1-1, with a tentative D call TRBD1 (5 bases). The CDR3 loop spans 14 amino acids. Germline V CDR1 and CDR2: SGHRS, YFSETQ. Between the trimmed V and J ends, which lost 0 bases and 8 bases, there was a span of 14 bases.

The rearrangement joins TRBV27 to TRBJ2-1, with 11 bases fitting TRBD2. V shed 4 bases and J 4 bases; nucleotides not matched to a gene: 0. The CDR3 contains 14 residues. Germline-derived CDR1 and CDR2 are MNHEY and SMNVEV (reference sequence). The CDR3 coding sequence is TGTGCCAGCAGTTGGACTAGCGGGTACAATGAGCAGTTCTTC. It yields the protein CASSWTSGYNEQFF.

This chain connects TRBV30 to TRBJ2-1, with D unclear. The V gene's germline CDR1 is GTSNPN and CDR2 SVGIG (reference sequence). Deletions cut 3 bases from V and 10 bases from J, with 10 bases between. This CDR3 is built from 11 residues. DNA for the CDR3: TGTGCCTGGAGAGTACCCGAGGAGCAGTTCTTC. It translates to CAWRVPEEQFF.

This clone turned up a few times. The chain employs TRBV30 and TRBJ2-4, with D maybe TRBD1 (6 bases). V gave up 3 bases and J gave up 11 bases, with 14 bases separating them. The CDR3 is made up of 12 amino acids. Germline values: CDR1 GTSNPN, CDR2 SVGIG (reference sequence). CDR3 DNA: TGTGCCTGGAGGGACAGTTCTTCGGTTCAGTACTTC. It yields the protein CAWRDSSSVQYF. The full variable domain, its missing parts supplied by reference TRBV30 and TRBJ2-4, is SQTIHQWPATLVQPVGSPLSLECTVEGTSNPNLYWYRQAAGRGLQLLFYSVGIGQISSEVPQNLSASRPQDRQFILSSKKLLLSDSGFYLCAWRDSSSVQYFGAGTRLSVL.

This clone was observed a handful of times. The chain uses TRBV19 and TRBJ1-2; TRBD1 might be the D (6 bases). Germline CDR1 is LNHDA and CDR2 is SQIVND (reference sequence). The CDR3 runs to 14 residues. Trimming removed 7 bases at V and 6 bases at J, with 18 bases between. The CDR3 protein is CASMARAGADGYTF. DNA of the CDR3: TGTGCCAGTATGGCCCGGGCGGGGGCCGATGGCTACACCTTC.

The chain couples TRBV9 to TRBJ2-7; 10 bases line up with TRBD2. CDR3 length: 16 amino acids. Trimming at V came to 3 bases and at J to 4 bases, leaving 10 bases not matched to a gene. The germline V gene encodes CDR1 SGDLS and CDR2 YYNGEE. CDR3 sequence: CASSAGLADNMYEQYF. The CDR3, as DNA: TGTGCCAGCAGCGCTGGACTAGCGGACAATATGTACGAGCAGTACTTC.

This clone was seen more than once but under ten times. This sequence joins TRBV5-6 and TRBJ2-7, with D perhaps matching TRBD2 (6 bases). Germline CDR1 is SGHDT and CDR2 is YYEEEE. The CDR3 runs to 13 residues. V lost 8 bases to trimming and J lost 5 bases, with 17 bases between them. CDR3 amino acids: CASKLFSGNEQYF. DNA for the CDR3: TGTGCCAGTAAGCTCTTTAGCGGAAACGAGCAGTACTTC.

The V gene is TRBV18, the J gene TRBJ2-1; TRBD1 aligns across 7 bases. After removal of 3 bases from V and 5 bases from J, the junction contained 4 bases not matched to a gene. From germline, CDR1 is KGHSH and CDR2 LQKENI. The CDR3 is made up of 14 amino acids. CDR3 sequence reads: CASSPGTENNEQFF. The CDR3 DNA is TGTGCCAGCTCACCCGGGACAGAAAACAATGAGCAGTTCTTC.

The gene calls are TRBV7-3 and TRBJ2-1; the D is unclear. The CDR3 sequence is 13 residues long. The germline V and J ends were trimmed by 5 bases and 10 bases, with 15 bases remaining between them. From germline, CDR1 is SGHTA and CDR2 FQGTGA. The CDR3 region has the DNA TGTGCCAGCAGCCCCCAATATGGAGACGAGCAGTTCTTC. Its protein is CASSPQYGDEQFF.

The chain employs TRBV14 and TRBJ2-2; 10 positions agree with TRBD1. Germline lookup yields CDR1 SGHDN and CDR2 FVKESK. The CDR3 covers 20 residues. V gave up 2 bases and J gave up 0 bases; unmatched junction bases: 12. The CDR3 loop is CASSQSFGTGAFANTGELFF. CDR3 in DNA: TGTGCCAGCAGCCAATCTTTCGGGACAGGGGCCTTCGCGAACACCGGGGAGCTGTTTTTT.

The rearrangement joins TRBV6-1 to TRBJ1-4, with TRBD1 identical over 7 bases. Germline V gives CDR1 MNHNS, CDR2 SASEGT. This CDR3 spans 13 amino acids. V shed 6 bases and J 6 bases; nucleotides not matched to a gene: 4. CDR3 nucleotide sequence: TGTGCCAGCAGCGGGACAGTCGATGAAAAACTGTTTTTT. Its protein product is CASSGTVDEKLFF.

The chain combines TRBV28 with TRBJ1-1; no definite D call. The CDR3 length is 14 residues. From germline, CDR1 is MDHEN and CDR2 SYDVKM. V lost 2 bases and J 1 base, leaving 8 bases between the germline ends. The CDR3 DNA follows: TGTGCCAGCAGTTTAGAAACAGAGAACACTGAAGCTTTCTTT. Its protein is CASSLETENTEAFF.

The gene calls are TRBV5-1 and TRBJ1-6; 9 positions agree with TRBD1. V dropped 3 bases and J dropped 8; count of bases not matched to a gene: 0. The germline CDR1 and CDR2 sequences are SGHRS and YFSETQ. CDR3 length: 13 amino acids. The CDR3 loop is CASSWDRDSPLHF. The CDR3 DNA is TGCGCCAGCAGCTGGGACAGGGATTCACCCCTCCACTTT.

The V and J genes are TRBV10-3 and TRBJ1-1, with 11 bases identical to TRBD1. This CDR3 contains 14 residues. CDR1 and CDR2 (germline): ENHRY, SYGVKD. J gave up 4 bases and V 5 bases, and 3 bases lay outside the gene matches. CDR3 in amino acids: CAISSGTGGTEAFF. In DNA, the CDR3 is TGTGCCATCAGTTCCGGGACAGGGGGCACTGAAGCTTTCTTT.

The chain combines TRBV5-1 with TRBJ1-2; possible D gene TRBD1, 6 bases. The CDR3 consists of 17 residues. V dropped 6 bases and J dropped 4 bases, with 25 bases sitting between them. Germline values: CDR1 SGHRS, CDR2 YFSETQ. This CDR3 reads CASTGPPSGAVAYGYTF. In DNA, the CDR3 is TGCGCCAGCACCGGCCCCCCCTCAGGGGCGGTGGCCTATGGCTACACCTTC.

This chain links TRBV7-8 with TRBJ1-1; D is possibly TRBD1 (6 bases). V lost 1 base, J lost 4 bases, and 7 bases lay in between. The germline gives CDR1 SGHVS, CDR2 FQNEAQ. The CDR3 loop spans 13 amino acids. CDR3 in DNA: TGTGCCAGCAGCTTAGGAGGGGGCACTGAAGCTTTCTTT. This encodes CASSLGGGTEAFF. Complete variable domain (other parts from reference TRBV7-8 and TRBJ1-1): GAGVSQSPRYKVAKRGQDVALRCDPISGHVSLFWYQQALGQGPEFLTYFQNEAQLDKSGLPSDRFFAERPEGSVSTLKIQRTQQEDSAVYLCASSLGGGTEAFFGQGTRLTVV.

The chain is built from TRBV5-1 and TRBJ1-1; D not resolved. V was pared by 0 bases and J by 1 base, with 19 bases between. The CDR3 runs 18 residues. Per the germline V gene, CDR1 is SGHRS and CDR2 is YFSETQ. CDR3 DNA sequence: TGCGCCAGCAGCTTGGTCAATCTTCGAAAGGCGGCGAACACTGAAGCTTTCTTT. As protein: CASSLVNLRKAANTEAFF.

The V call is TRBV25-1, the J call TRBJ2-5; no firm D call. The closer fit of TRBJ2-7 to the DNA end suggests the J call may be wrong. The CDR3 totals 11 residues. Germline assignment: CDR1 MGHDK and CDR2 SYGVNS. The CDR3 sequence: CASSEVGEQYF. Written as DNA, the CDR3 is TGTGCCAGCAGTGAGGTGGGCGAGCAGTACTTC.